This TCR beta chain was sequenced in a study of Graves' ophthalmopathy and Graves' hyperthyroidism (dated by TCRdb to 2016 to 2018). In the study overall: Stable hyperthyroidism was defined as no progression to ophthalmopathy within 18 months of follow-up. In several hyperthyroidism patients, the T-cell repertoires found in thyroid tissue were compared with those found in blood. An independent validation cohort comprised roughly 20 hyperthyroidism patients and over 15 patients who later progressed from hyperthyroidism to ophthalmopathy. Following sampling, methimazole starting at 30 mg daily was administered to hyperthyroidism patients, and high-dose intravenous methylprednisolone was administered to ophthalmopathy patients. To explore V-J signatures that separate ophthalmopathy from hyperthyroidism, a discovery set of 95 to 100 patients was enrolled, consisting of about 41 with ophthalmopathy and around 57 with stable hyperthyroidism. TCR beta repertoire signatures were used to distinguish Graves' ophthalmopathy from Graves' hyperthyroidism and to predict progression to ophthalmopathy. In total, 135 blood samples were TCR-sequenced: 40 to 45 ophthalmopathy, 80 or so hyperthyroidism and some 17 hyperthyroidism-to-ophthalmopathy patients. The paper as a whole reports these results and caveats: Most expanded thyroid clonotypes with a frequency above 0.001 also appeared in blood, which suggests that blood repertoires may reflect the immune response in the thyroid. Sample size was not statistically predetermined, and group allocation was not concealed from the investigators. In validation, the model predicted ophthalmopathy progression with about 71% sensitivity and around 72% specificity; 12 predicted patients were CT-confirmed with GO in a median of about 6.2 months. In cross-validation, the 13-signature model distinguished ophthalmopathy from stable hyperthyroidism with around 90% sensitivity and roughly 81% specificity, while in the test set the corresponding values were about 79% and 69%.

Patients with hyperthyroidism were aged 18 to 65 years, had been newly diagnosed, and had a disease duration of less than 2 months. Anyone with other autoimmune diseases, uncontrolled infections, pregnancy or lactation was excluded from the study. Diagnosis was based on clinical symptoms, serum thyroxine, TRAb, thyroid ultrasound and orbital computed tomography. Total RNA was extracted with Trizol reagent and quality-checked on an Agilent 2100 Bioanalyzer. TCR beta CDR3 regions were amplified from RNA transcripts for repertoire sequencing. The first round was an RT-PCR using HTBI primers with the Qiagen OneStep RT-PCR kit, and this first round was followed by a second-round multiplex PCR, then size selection and purification. Libraries were sequenced on an Illumina HiSeq2000 using paired-end 100 bp reads. Per the authors' processing: Reads were processed with SOAPnuke, discarding reads with adapters, uncalled bases, mean Phred below 15, or no exact constant-primer or identifier match. COPE v1.2.5 was used to merge the high-quality paired reads. Unique nucleotide sequences were defined as clonotypes and aligned to IMGT TRB V, D and J references using MiTCR v1.1. The analysis was limited to V-J combinations with a frequency above 0.0001, which together covered 99% to 99.2% of the repertoires. A TCR clonal expansion and chaos score per V-J combination was defined as the ratio of F50 clonal expansion to chaos observed in the TCRdist matrix. Features were reduced by Welch's t-statistics and random forest to around 14 V-J combinations, which fed a naive Bayes classifier. The similarity between thyroid and blood repertoires was quantified using the Morisita-Horn index. TCRdb reworked the public reads: Q25 trimming with fastp, MiXCR clone assembly, productive beta chains retained. Identical CDR3 protein sequences are pooled into one entry, listed with their most common genes and DNA. Here the V and J calls rest on TCRdb's processing, not on the authors' analysis. A total of roughly 600,000 distinct CDR3 sequences appear in this sample, about 35% of them only once. The ten largest clones represent about 4.6% of the sample.

Comment on this clonotype: Its antigen remains undetermined. There are no base qualities to consult, and no much larger clone falls within one base.

The CDR1 and CDR2 encoded by the germline V gene are MNHNS and SASEGT. V drops 5 bases and J drops 9 bases, leaving 17 bases in between. The CDR3 sequence holds 13 residues, the cysteine and phenylalanine included. The kept DNA is CDR3 alone, 39 bases in frame from the first base. The rearrangement combines TRBV6-1 with TRBJ2-7; TRBD2 is perhaps the D gene, given 6 matching bases. The specimen sequenced was peripheral blood or thyroid tissue (not recorded which). The source of this sequence is an adult man with Graves' hyperthyroidism. The nucleotides are TGTGCCAGCAGTTACTCCTGGGGGGATACGCAGTACTTC. Its translation is CASSYSWGDTQYF.